This T cell receptor (beta chain) emerged from a study of CD4+ T cells in melanoma. Study conclusions and caveats: CD8+ T cell, macrophage and B cell function reportedly correlated with neoantigen-specific CD4+ T cells. Neoantigen-specific CD4+ T cells in melanoma reportedly had diverse differentiation states.

In the case of this clone: Its specificity is unknown. Sequence at one end of the junction differs from germline and may be a read error. Other DNA sequences in this specimen translate into the identical CDR3.

Here immunoSEQ multiplex PCR was the method, and the copy in TCRdb shows in-frame clones only, minus some. In the table there are roughly 120,000 clones, roughly 90% of which are singletons. The germline gives CDR1 MDHEN, CDR2 SYDVKM. The CDR3 covers 15 residues. The sample comprised peripheral blood. The V and J genes are TRBV28 and TRBJ1-5; D not resolved. This clonotype was sampled from a human donor with melanoma. The CDR3 DNA sequence: TGTGCCAGCAGCCTGCCGGGAAGTAGCAACCAGCCCCAGCATTTT. Amino acids: CASSLPGSSNQPQHF.